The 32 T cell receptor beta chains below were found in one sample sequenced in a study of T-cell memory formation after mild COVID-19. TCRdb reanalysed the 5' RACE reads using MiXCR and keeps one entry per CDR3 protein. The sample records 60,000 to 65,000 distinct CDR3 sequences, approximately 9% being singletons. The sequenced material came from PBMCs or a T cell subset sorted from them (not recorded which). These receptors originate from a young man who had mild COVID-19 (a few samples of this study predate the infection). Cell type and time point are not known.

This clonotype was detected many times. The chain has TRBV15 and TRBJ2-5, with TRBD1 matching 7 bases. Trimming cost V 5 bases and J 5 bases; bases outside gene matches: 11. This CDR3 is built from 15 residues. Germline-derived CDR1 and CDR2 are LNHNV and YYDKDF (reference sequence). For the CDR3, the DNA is TGTGCCACCAGCCCCGGGACAGATTTTCTCGAGACCCAGTACTTC. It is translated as CATSPGTDFLETQYF.

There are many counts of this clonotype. The CDR3 sequence is CAGYSYEQYF. DNA of the CDR3: TGTGCCGGCTACTCCTACGAGCAGTACTTC. The chain employs TRBV5-4 and TRBJ2-7; D gene ambiguous. Germline CDR1 reads SGHNT; CDR2 reads YYREEE (reference sequence). CDR3 length: 10 residues. The V and J ends lost 10 bases and 0 bases respectively, with 5 bases between them. The full variable domain, completed using reference TRBV5-4 and TRBJ2-7, is ETGVTQSPTHLIKTRGQQVTLRCSSQSGHNTVSWYQQALGQGPQFIFQYYREEENGRGNFPPRFSGLQFPNYSSELNVNALELDDSALYLCAGYSYEQYFGPGTRLTVT.

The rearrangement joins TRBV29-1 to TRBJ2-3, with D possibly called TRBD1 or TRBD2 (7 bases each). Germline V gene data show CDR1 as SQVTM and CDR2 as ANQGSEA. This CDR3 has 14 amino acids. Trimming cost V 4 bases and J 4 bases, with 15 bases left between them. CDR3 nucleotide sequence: TGCAGCGTTGTAGCAGGGGGGGGGCCAGATACGCAGTATTTT. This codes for CSVVAGGGPDTQYF.

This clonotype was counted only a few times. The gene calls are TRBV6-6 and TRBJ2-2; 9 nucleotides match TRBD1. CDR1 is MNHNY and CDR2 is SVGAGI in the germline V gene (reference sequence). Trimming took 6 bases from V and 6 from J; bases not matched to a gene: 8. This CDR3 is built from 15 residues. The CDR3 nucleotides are TGTGCCAGCAGCCCAGGGACAGGGAGGGCCGGGGAGCTGTTTTTT. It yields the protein CASSPGTGRAGELFF.

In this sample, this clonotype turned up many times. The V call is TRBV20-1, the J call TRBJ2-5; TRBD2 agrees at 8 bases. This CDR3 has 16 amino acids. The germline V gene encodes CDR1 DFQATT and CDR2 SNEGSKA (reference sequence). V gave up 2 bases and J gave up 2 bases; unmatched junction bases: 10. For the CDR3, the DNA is TGCAGTGCTAGACCTCCCAGGCGGGGGGTACAAGAGACCCAGTACTTC. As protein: CSARPPRRGVQETQYF.

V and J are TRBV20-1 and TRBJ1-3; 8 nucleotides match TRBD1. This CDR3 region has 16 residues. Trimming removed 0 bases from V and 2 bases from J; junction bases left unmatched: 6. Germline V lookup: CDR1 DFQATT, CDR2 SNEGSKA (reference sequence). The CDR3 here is CSARDPRTGTGNTIYF. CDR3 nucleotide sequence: TGCAGTGCTAGAGATCCCCGGACAGGGACTGGAAACACCATATATTTT.

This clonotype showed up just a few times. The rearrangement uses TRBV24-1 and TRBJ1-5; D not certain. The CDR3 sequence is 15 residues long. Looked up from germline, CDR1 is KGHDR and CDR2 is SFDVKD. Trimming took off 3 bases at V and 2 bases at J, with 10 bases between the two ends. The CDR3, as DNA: TGTGCCACCAGTGATATGTGGGCGGGCAATCAGCCCCAGCATTTT. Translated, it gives CATSDMWAGNQPQHF.

CDR3 coding DNA: TGTGCCAGCAGCTTACGGCGGGGTGGGAATTCACCCCTCCACTTT. The encoded protein is CASSLRRGGNSPLHF. V usage is TRBV7-6 and J usage is TRBJ1-6; D is uncertain. V lost 2 bases and J 7 bases, leaving 12 bases between the germline ends. The germline V gene has CDR1 SGHVS and CDR2 FNYEAQ. The CDR3 loop spans 15 amino acids.

The DNA for the CDR3 is TGTGCCAGCAGCTTGCTCGTGACACAGAGAGAGACCCAGTACTTC. Its protein product is CASSLLVTQRETQYF. The chain couples TRBV5-6 to TRBJ2-5, with D uncertain. Trimming pared 1 base from V and 4 bases from J, leaving 14 bases between. The CDR3 sequence is 15 residues long. Per the germline V gene, CDR1 is SGHDT and CDR2 is YYEEEE.

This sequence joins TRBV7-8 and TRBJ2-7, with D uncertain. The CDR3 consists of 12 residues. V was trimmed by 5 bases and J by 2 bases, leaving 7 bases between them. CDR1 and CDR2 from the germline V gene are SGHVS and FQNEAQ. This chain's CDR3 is CASSPRAYEQYV. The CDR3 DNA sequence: TGTGCCAGCAGCCCTCGGGCCTACGAGCAGTACGTC.

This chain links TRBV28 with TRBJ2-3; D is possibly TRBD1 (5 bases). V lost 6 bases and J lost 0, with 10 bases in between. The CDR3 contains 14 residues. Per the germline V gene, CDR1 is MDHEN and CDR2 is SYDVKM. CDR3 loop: CASRNRFSTDTQYF. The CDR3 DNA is TGTGCCAGCAGAAACAGGTTCAGCACAGATACGCAGTATTTT. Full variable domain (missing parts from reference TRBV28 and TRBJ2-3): DVKVTQSSRYLVKRTGEKVFLECVQDMDHENMFWYRQDPGLGLRLIYFSYDVKMKEKGDIPEGYSVSREKKERFSLILESASTNQTSMYLCASRNRFSTDTQYFGPGTRLTVL.

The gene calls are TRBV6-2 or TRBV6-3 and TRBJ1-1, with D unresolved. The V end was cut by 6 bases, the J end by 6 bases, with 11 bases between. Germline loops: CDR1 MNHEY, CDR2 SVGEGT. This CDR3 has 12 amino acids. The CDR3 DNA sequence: TGTGCCAGCAGCCCCAGGAGGGCTGAAGCTTTCTTT. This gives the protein CASSPRRAEAFF.

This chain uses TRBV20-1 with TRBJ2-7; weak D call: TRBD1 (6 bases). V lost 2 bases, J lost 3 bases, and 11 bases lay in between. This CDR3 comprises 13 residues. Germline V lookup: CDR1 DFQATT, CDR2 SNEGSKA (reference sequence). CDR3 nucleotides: TGCAGTGCTAGAAACCCCAGGGGCTACGAGCAGTACGTC. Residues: CSARNPRGYEQYV.

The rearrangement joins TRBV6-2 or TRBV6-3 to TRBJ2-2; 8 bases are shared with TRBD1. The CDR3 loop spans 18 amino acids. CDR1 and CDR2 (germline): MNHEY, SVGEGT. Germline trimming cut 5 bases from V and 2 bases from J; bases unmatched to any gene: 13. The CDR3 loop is CASSMSGTGIRNTGELFF. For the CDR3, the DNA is TGTGCCAGCAGTATGTCCGGGACAGGAATAAGAAACACCGGGGAGCTGTTTTTT.

CDR3 DNA sequence: TGTGCCAGCAGTTCAGGGAACAGGGACATGAACACTGAAGCTTTCTTT. This gives the protein CASSSGNRDMNTEAFF. This chain uses TRBV11-1 with TRBJ1-1; a weak D match, TRBD1 (6 bases). V lost 6 bases to trimming and J lost 0 bases, with 17 bases between them. Germline lookup yields CDR1 SGHAT and CDR2 FQDESV (reference sequence). This CDR3 is 16 amino acids long.

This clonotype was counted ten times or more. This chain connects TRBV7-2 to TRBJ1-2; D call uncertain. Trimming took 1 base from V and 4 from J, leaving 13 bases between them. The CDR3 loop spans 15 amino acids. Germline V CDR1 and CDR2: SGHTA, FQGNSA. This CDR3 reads CASSLGPGTIYGYTF. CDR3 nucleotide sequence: TGTGCCAGCAGCTTAGGTCCAGGAACTATCTATGGCTACACCTTC.

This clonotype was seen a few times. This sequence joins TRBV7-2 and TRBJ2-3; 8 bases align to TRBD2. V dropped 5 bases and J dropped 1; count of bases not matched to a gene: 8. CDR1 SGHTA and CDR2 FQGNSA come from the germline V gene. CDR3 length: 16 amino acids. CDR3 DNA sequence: TGTGCCAGCAGCCTGGAAGGAGCGGGGGGCACAGATACGCAGTATTTT. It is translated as CASSLEGAGGTDTQYF. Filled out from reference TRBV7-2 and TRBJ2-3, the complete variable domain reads GAGVSQSPSNKVTEKGKDVELRCDPISGHTALYWYRQSLGQGLEFLIYFQGNSAPDKSGLPSDRFSAERTGGSVSTLTIQRTQQEDSAVYLCASSLEGAGGTDTQYFGPGTRLTVL.

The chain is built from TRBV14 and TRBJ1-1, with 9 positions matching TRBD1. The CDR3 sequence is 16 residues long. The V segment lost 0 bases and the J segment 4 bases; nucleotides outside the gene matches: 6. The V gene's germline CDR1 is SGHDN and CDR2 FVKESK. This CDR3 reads CASSQDQGTGFTEAFF. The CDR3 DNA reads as TGTGCCAGCAGCCAAGATCAGGGGACAGGGTTCACTGAAGCTTTCTTT.

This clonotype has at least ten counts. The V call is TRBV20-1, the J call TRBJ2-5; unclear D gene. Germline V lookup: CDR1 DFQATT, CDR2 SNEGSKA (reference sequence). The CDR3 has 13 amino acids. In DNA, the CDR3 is TGCAGCGCCCCCCGGAGCCCACGGGAGACCCAGTACTTC. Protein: CSAPRSPRETQYF.

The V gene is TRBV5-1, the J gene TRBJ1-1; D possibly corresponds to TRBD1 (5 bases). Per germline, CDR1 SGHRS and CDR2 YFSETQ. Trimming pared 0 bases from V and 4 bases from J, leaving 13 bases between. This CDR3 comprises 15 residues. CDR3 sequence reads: CASSLAGISGTEAFF. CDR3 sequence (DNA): TGCGCCAGCAGCTTGGCAGGGATCTCGGGCACTGAAGCTTTCTTT.

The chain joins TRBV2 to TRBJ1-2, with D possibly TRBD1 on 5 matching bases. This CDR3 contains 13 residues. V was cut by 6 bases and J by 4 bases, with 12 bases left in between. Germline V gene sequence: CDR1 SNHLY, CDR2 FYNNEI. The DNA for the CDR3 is TGTGCCAGCAGGGTGGGGGGTAGCTATGGCTACACCTTC. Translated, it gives CASRVGGSYGYTF.

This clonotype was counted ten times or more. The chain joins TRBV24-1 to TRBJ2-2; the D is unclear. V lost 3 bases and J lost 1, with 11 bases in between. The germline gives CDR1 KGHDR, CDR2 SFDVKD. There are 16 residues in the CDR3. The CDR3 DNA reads TGTGCCACCAGTGATCTAGGCCCCGGGAACACCGGGGAGCTGTTTTTT. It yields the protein CATSDLGPGNTGELFF.

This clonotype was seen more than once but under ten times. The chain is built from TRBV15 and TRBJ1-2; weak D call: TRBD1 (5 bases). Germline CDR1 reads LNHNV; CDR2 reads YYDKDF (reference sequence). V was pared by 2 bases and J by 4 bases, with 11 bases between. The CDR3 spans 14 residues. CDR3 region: CATSRPDRTYGYTF. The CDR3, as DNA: TGTGCCACCAGCAGACCTGACAGAACCTATGGCTACACCTTC.

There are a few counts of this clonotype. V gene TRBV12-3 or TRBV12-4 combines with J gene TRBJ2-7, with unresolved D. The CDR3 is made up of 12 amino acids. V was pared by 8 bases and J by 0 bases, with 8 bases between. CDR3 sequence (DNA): TGTGCCAGCGGATGGGGCTCCTACGAGCAGTACTTC. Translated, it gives CASGWGSYEQYF.

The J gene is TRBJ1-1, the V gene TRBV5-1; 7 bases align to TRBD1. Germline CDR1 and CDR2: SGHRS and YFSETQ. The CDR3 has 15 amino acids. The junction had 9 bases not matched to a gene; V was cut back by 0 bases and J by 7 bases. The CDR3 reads CASSLAVAGGDEAFF. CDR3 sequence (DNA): TGCGCCAGCAGCTTGGCCGTGGCAGGGGGTGATGAAGCTTTCTTT.

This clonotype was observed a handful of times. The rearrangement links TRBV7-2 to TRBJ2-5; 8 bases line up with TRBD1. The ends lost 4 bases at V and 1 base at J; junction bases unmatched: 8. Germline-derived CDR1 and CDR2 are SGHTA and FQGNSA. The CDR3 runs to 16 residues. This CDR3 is CASSSIGTGSQETQYF. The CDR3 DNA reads TGTGCCAGCAGCTCAATAGGGACAGGCAGCCAAGAGACCCAGTACTTC.

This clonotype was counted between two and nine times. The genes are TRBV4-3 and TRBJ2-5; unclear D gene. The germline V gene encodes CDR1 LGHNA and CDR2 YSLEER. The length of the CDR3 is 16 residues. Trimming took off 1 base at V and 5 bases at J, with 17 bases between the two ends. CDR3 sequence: CASSQGPARAQETQYF. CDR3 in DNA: TGCGCCAGCAGCCAAGGGCCCGCAAGGGCCCAGGAGACCCAGTACTTC.

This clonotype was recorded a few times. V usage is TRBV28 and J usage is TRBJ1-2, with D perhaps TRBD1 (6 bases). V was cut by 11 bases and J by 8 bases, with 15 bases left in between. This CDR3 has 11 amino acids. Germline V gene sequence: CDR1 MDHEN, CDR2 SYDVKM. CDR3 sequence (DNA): TGTGCCGGTGGAAGGGGGGAAGGCTACACCTTC. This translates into CAGGRGEGYTF.

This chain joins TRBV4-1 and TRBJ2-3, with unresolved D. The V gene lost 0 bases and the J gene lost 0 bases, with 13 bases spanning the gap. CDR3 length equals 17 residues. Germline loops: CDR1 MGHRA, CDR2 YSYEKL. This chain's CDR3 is CASSQDRNLGSTDTQYF. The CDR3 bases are TGCGCCAGCAGCCAAGATAGGAACCTAGGAAGCACAGATACGCAGTATTTT.

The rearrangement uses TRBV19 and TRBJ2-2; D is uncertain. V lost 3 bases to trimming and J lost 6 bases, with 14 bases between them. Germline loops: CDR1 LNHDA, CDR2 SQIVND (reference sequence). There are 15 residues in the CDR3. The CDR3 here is CASSMSFGSPGELFF. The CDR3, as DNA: TGTGCCAGTAGTATGAGTTTCGGAAGCCCCGGGGAGCTGTTTTTT. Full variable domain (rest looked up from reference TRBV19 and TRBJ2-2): DGGITQSPKYLFRKEGQNVTLSCEQNLNHDAMYWYRQDPGQGLRLIYYSQIVNDFQKGDIAEGYSVSREKKESFPLTVTSAQKNPTAFYLCASSMSFGSPGELFFGEGSRLTVL.

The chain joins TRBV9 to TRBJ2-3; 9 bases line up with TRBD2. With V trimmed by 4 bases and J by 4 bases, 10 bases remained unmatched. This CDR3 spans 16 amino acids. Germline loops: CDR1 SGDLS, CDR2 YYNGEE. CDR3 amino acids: CASSLRLAGGPDTQYF. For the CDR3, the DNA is TGTGCCAGCAGCCTCCGACTGGCGGGGGGGCCAGATACGCAGTATTTT.

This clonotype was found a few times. CDR3 sequence reads: CASSFGWGGFSGANVLTF. The CDR3 nucleotides read TGCGCCAGCAGCTTTGGTTGGGGCGGTTTCTCTGGGGCCAACGTCCTGACTTTC. V gene TRBV5-1 combines with J gene TRBJ2-6; D perhaps matches TRBD1 (5 bases). Germline V gene lookup returns CDR1 SGHRS and CDR2 YFSETQ. V gave up 2 bases and J gave up 0 bases, with 15 bases separating them. The CDR3 has 18 residues. The variable domain in full, with the rest retrieved from reference TRBV5-1 and TRBJ2-6, is KAGVTQTPRYLIKTRGQQVTLSCSPISGHRSVSWYQQTPGQGLQFLFEYFSETQRNKGNFPGRFSGRQFSNSRSEMNVSTLELGDSALYLCASSFGWGGFSGANVLTFGAGSRLTVL.